This T cell receptor beta chain was recorded in a study of blood T cell repertoires in COVID-19 (dated by TCRdb to the early 2020s). Regarding the research as a whole: Collaborator samples came from the United States, Italy and Spain and covered acute and convalescent phases of COVID-19. The material from the prospective study consisted of cDNA or gDNA derived from T cells, B-cell-depleted T cells, or PBMCs. Deeply sampled blood TCRbeta repertoires from subjects exposed to, actively infected with, or recovered from COVID-19 were included in the dataset. A freely available public database, intended as a resource for researchers studying the immune response to SARS-CoV-2, is where the repertoires were released. The samples were drawn from the first 160 participants of the ongoing ImmuneRACE study and from over a thousand subjects provided by 6 global collaborators. Sample metadata almost always included a de-identified subject ID, COVID-19 status, age in years and sex. Where available, HLA class I and class II types were obtained from metadata supplied by the sample provider rather than from assay-based typing.

Study-wide findings and limitations: Clinical and demographic metadata were provided uncurated, with the amount varying by source and participant.

Whole blood was collected in K2EDTA tubes by collaborating institutions according to the institutions' own protocols. For TCRbeta analysis, collaborators shipped samples as frozen whole blood, isolated PBMCs, or DNA extracted from either of those sample types. The germline V gene (reference sequence) supplies CDR1 SGHNT and CDR2 YYREEE. Trimming costs V 2 bases and J 5 bases, and their ends lie 9 bases apart. Its CDR3 holds 13 amino acids, cysteine through phenylalanine. Solely the CDR3 DNA is kept, with 39 bases framed from the first base. In the case of this clone: Its antigen is not yet known. Base qualities are not provided; no much larger clone lies one nucleotide away.

The immunoSEQ Assay, a bias-controlled multiplex PCR, was used to amplify TCRbeta CDR3 regions from genomic DNA. The published analysis was carried out like this. Within the assay, amplification of reference gene primers was used to estimate how many nucleated cells each sample contained. Sequence reads were collapsed and filtered to measure the absolute abundance of every unique TCRbeta CDR3 rearrangement. Productive Simpson clonality was computed per sample as the square root of Simpson's diversity index over productive rearrangements. The clones in this table, taken by TCRdb from immuneACCESS, are in-frame only. Not every clone is retained; where verified, under half of the shortfall comes from an unresolved V gene, and the cause of the rest is unknown. That table supplies the V and J calls and clone size; D and trimming were determined from the DNA. The sample table shows 90,000 to 100,000 clones, and 75% to 90% are seen once. The ten largest make up under 2% of the sample.

The chain is encoded by TRBV5-4 joined to TRBJ2-3; no D gene is confidently identified. The sequence was collected from a man older than 75 with acute or convalescent COVID-19. The specimen was peripheral blood. The CDR3 protein: CASSLDFGDTQYF. The sequenced DNA: TGTGCCAGCAGCTTAGACTTCGGAGATACGCAGTATTTT.